The sequence of this T cell receptor beta chain was determined in a study of T cells in localized non-small cell lung cancer. Study outcomes and limitations: Highest T cell clonality was seen in uninvolved adjacent lung, surpassing that measured in tumor. Detection in adjacent lung was observed for a median around 50 of the top 100 tumor clones. Patients showing higher blood T cell density tended to see longer overall survival. Heterogeneity cannot be ruled out, as sequencing used one tumor region only.

Clones were read by immunoSEQ multiplex PCR, and TCRdb kept only the in-frame ones, dropping some. The sample yields 2,000 to 3,000 clones, approximately 24% seen once. V dropped 11 bases and J dropped 2; count of bases not matched to a gene: 3. Germline lookup yields CDR1 LNHDA and CDR2 SQIVND (reference sequence). The CDR3 covers 14 residues. This clone has only a few counts. What it binds is unknown. The sample here was lung tumor tissue, taken before any cancer treatment. The rearrangement joins TRBV19 to TRBJ2-3, with TRBD2 identical over 14 bases. This receptor was identified in a woman aged 35-75 years with stage II squamous cell lung carcinoma. In nucleotides, the CDR3 is TGTGCCTCGACTAGCGGGAGGGTCACAGATACGCAGTATTTT. Translating gives CASTSGRVTDTQYF.